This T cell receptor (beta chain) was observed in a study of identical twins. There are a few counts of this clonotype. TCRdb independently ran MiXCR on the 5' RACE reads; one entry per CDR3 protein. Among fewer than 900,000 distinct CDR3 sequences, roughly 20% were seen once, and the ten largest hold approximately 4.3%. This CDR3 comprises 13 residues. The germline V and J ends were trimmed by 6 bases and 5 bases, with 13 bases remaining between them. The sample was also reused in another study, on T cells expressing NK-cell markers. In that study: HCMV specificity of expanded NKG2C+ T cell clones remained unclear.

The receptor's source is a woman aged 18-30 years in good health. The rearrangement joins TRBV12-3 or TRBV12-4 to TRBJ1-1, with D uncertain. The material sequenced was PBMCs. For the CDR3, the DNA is TGTGCCAGCAGGGACCTAGGGCGGACTGAAGCTTTCTTT. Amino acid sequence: CASRDLGRTEAFF.